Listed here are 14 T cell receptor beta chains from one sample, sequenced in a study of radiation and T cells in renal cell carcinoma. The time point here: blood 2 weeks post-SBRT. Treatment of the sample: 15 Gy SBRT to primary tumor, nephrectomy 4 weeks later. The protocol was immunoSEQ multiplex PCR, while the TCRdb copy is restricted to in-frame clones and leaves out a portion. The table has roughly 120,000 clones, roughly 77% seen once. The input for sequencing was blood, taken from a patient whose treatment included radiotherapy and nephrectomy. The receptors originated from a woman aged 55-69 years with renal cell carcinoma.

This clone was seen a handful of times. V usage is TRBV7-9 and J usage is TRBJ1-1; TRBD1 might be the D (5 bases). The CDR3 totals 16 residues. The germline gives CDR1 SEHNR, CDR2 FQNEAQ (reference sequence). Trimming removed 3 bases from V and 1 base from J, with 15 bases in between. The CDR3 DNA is TGTGCCAGCAGCTTGGGGTCAGGGATATCGAACACTGAAGCTTTCTTT. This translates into CASSLGSGISNTEAFF.

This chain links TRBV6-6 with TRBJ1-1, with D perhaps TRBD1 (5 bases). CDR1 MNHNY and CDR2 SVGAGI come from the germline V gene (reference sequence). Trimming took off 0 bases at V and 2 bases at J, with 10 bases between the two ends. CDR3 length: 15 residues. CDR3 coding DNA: TGTGCCAGCAGTTACTCGACCAGGGTCAACACTGAAGCTTTCTTT. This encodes CASSYSTRVNTEAFF.

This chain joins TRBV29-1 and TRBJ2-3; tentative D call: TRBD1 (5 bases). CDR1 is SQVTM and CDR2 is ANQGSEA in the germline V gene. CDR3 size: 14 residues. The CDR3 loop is CSHLSGIGTDTQYF. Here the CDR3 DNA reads TGCAGTCATCTCTCAGGGATCGGAACAGATACGCAGTATTTT.

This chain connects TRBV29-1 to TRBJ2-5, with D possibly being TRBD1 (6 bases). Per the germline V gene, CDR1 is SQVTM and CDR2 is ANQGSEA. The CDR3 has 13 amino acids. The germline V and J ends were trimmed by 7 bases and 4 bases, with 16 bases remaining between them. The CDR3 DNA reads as TGCAGCGGGATACAACAGGGCCCAGAGACCCAGTACTTC. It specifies CSGIQQGPETQYF.

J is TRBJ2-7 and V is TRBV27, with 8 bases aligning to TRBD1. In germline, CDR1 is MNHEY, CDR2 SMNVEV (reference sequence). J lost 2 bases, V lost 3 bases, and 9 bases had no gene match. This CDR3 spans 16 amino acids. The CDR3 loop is CASSLSGGFVTYEQYF. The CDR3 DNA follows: TGTGCCAGCAGTTTGTCAGGGGGCTTCGTGACCTACGAGCAGTACTTC.

CDR3 in DNA: TGTGCCAGCGTCGGGCAACTCGGTACCAATCAGCCCCAGCATTTT. It yields the protein CASVGQLGTNQPQHF. V gene TRBV2 combines with J gene TRBJ1-5; no clear D gene. There are 15 residues in the CDR3. Germline CDR1 reads SNHLY; CDR2 reads FYNNEI. Trimming took off 8 bases at V and 3 bases at J, with 17 bases between the two ends.

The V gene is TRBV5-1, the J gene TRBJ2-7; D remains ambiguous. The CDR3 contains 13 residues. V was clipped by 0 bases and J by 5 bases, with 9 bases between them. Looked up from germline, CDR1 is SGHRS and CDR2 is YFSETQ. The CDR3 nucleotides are TGCGCCAGCAGCTTGGGCGGCGGCCACGAGCAGTACTTC. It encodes CASSLGGGHEQYF.

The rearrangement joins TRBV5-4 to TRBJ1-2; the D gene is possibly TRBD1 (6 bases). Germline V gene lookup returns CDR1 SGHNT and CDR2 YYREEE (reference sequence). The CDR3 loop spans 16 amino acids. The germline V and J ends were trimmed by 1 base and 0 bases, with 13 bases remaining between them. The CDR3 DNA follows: TGTGCCAGCAGCTTGTTACAGGGTGGGGCTAACTATGGCTACACCTTC. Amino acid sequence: CASSLLQGGANYGYTF.

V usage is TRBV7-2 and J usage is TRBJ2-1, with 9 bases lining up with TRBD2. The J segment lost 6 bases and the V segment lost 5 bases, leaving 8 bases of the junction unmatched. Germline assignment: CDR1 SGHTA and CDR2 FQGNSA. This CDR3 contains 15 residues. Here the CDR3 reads CASSMRAGGRNEQFF. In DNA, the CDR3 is TGTGCCAGCAGCATGAGAGCGGGGGGCCGCAATGAGCAGTTCTTC.

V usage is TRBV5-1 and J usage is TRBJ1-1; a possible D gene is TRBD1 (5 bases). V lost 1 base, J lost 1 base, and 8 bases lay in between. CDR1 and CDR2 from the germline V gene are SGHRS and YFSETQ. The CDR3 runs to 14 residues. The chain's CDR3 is CASSLQGSNTEAFF. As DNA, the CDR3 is TGCGCCAGCAGCTTGCAGGGTTCGAACACTGAAGCTTTCTTT.

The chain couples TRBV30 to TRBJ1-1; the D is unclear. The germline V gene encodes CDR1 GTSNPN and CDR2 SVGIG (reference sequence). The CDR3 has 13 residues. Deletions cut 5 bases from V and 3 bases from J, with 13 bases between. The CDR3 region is CAWGLRRDTEAFF. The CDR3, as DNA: TGTGCCTGGGGCCTCCGGAGGGACACTGAAGCTTTCTTT.

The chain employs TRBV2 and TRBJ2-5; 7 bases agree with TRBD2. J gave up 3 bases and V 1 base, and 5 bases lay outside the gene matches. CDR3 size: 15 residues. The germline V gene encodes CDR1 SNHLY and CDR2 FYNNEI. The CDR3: CASSEGGRVEETQYF. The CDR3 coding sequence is TGTGCCAGCAGTGAAGGGGGGAGGGTCGAAGAGACCCAGTACTTC.

The CDR3 DNA reads TGTGCCAGTAGTATTGGTCCAGCTCGGGGCGGGGAGCTGTTTTTT. Amino acids: CASSIGPARGGELFF. The V call is TRBV19, the J call TRBJ2-2; TRBD2 might be the D (5 bases). This CDR3 is built from 15 residues. The V end was cut by 3 bases, the J end by 7 bases, with 15 bases between. Looked up from germline, CDR1 is LNHDA and CDR2 is SQIVND (reference sequence).

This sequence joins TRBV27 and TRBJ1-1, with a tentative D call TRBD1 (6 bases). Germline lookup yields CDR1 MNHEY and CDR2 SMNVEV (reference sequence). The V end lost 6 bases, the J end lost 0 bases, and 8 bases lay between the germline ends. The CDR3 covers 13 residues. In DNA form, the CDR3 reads TGTGCCAGCAGCGGACAGTTGAACACTGAAGCTTTCTTT. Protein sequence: CASSGQLNTEAFF.